This record covers a single TCR beta chain. Its target is unknown. The sample is drawn from a study of regulatory and conventional T cells in RAG deficiency. Findings and caveats of the study: Patient subsets had shorter CDR3s; Omenn Treg-Tconv overlap exceeded 90%. Shannon entropy fell and Simpson indices rose in RAG-deficient patients.

Germline V gene sequence: CDR1 SEHNR, CDR2 FQNEAQ (reference sequence). The length of the CDR3 is 16 residues. V lost 4 bases to trimming and J lost 0 bases, with 13 bases between them. Assay: immunoSEQ multiplex PCR; the TCRdb copy retains only in-frame clones and omits some. The data contain tens of thousands of clones, around 95% of them seen just once; the ten biggest clones take up over 1%. Blood CD4+ CD25-low CD127-high conventional T cells supplied the genomic DNA template. The same sample was also used in a study of regulatory T cells. As that study records: The primer mix had 52 TRBV and 13 TRBJ primers.

This chain joins TRBV7-9 and TRBJ2-1; D is unclear. The specimen was CD25- CD4+ T cells sorted from blood. This receptor was obtained from a human donor in good health. This CDR3 is CASSSSTVSSYNEQFF. For the CDR3, the DNA is TGTGCCAGCAGCTCCTCTACGGTTAGCTCCTACAATGAGCAGTTCTTC.